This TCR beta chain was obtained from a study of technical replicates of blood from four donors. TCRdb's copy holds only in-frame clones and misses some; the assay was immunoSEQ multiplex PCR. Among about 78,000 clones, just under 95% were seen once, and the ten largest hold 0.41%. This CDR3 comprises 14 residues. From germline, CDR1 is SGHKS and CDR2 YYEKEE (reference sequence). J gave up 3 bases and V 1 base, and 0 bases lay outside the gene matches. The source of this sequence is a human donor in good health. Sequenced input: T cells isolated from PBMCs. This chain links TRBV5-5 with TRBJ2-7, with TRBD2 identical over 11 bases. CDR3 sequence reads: CASSLTSGSYEQYF. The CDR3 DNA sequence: TGTGCCAGCAGCTTGACTAGCGGGAGCTACGAGCAGTACTTC.